The 32 T cell receptor beta chains below were found in one sample sequenced in a study of STAT5B mutations in CD4+ large granular lymphocyte leukemia. Using immunoSEQ multiplex PCR, the repertoire was profiled, and TCRdb retains in-frame clones only, with some absent. Of tens of thousands of clones listed, around 80% are singletons. The source material was CD4+ T cells from blood buffy coats. The receptors originated from a human donor in good health.

This clone was seen just once. V is TRBV4-3 and J is TRBJ2-3; a possible D gene is TRBD1 (7 bases). From germline, CDR1 is LGHNA and CDR2 YSLEER. Trimming stripped 3 bases from V and 8 bases from J, with 9 bases between. The CDR3 runs 12 residues. The CDR3 is CASSQQGGTQYF. CDR3 DNA: TGCGCCAGCAGCCAGCAGGGGGGTACGCAGTATTTT.

This chain uses TRBV6-5 with TRBJ1-2, with D perhaps matching TRBD1 (6 bases). Germline V gene sequence: CDR1 MNHEY, CDR2 SVGAGI. The CDR3 spans 13 residues. V was shortened by 5 bases and J by 7 bases, with 14 bases between the two germline ends. The CDR3 loop is CASSENRESGYTF. CDR3 in DNA: TGTGCCAGCAGTGAAAACAGGGAATCTGGCTACACCTTC.

This clone was picked up a small number of times. The J gene is TRBJ2-7, the V gene TRBV29-1, with D maybe TRBD1 (5 bases). Deletions cut 2 bases from V and 0 bases from J, with 14 bases between. The CDR3 extends over 15 amino acids. Germline V gene sequence: CDR1 SQVTM, CDR2 ANQGSEA. The DNA of the CDR3 is TGCAGCGTTGAAACAGGTTGGACGGGCTCCTACGAGCAGTACTTC. Its translation: CSVETGWTGSYEQYF.

The chain links TRBV7-6 to TRBJ2-7; D is possibly TRBD2 (6 bases). The CDR3 sequence is 17 residues long. V was cut by 1 base and J by 2 bases, with 18 bases left in between. Germline values: CDR1 SGHVS, CDR2 FNYEAQ. CDR3 bases: TGTGCCAGCAGCTTAGATCCGACGGAGGGTCTCGCCTACGAGCAGTACTTC. Protein: CASSLDPTEGLAYEQYF.

The V and J genes are TRBV28 and TRBJ2-2; no definite D call. CDR1 is MDHEN, CDR2 SYDVKM, per germline. This CDR3 is built from 16 residues. Trimming removed 1 base at V and 1 base at J, with 10 bases between. CDR3 sequence reads: CASSLSLQLNTGELFF. In nucleotides, the CDR3 is TGTGCCAGCAGTTTATCCCTGCAGTTGAACACCGGGGAGCTGTTTTTT. The full variable domain, rest sourced from reference TRBV28 and TRBJ2-2, is DVKVTQSSRYLVKRTGEKVFLECVQDMDHENMFWYRQDPGLGLRLIYFSYDVKMKEKGDIPEGYSVSREKKERFSLILESASTNQTSMYLCASSLSLQLNTGELFFGEGSRLTVL.

Of note for this clone: This specimen includes other DNA sequences encoding the same CDR3. This rearrangement joins TRBV7-9 to TRBJ2-7; D remains ambiguous. V lost 5 bases, J lost 2 bases, and 4 bases lay in between. The CDR3 is 11 residues long. Germline V gene sequence: CDR1 SEHNR, CDR2 FQNEAQ (reference sequence). The CDR3 nucleotides read TGTGCCAGCAGCCTGACCTACGAGCAGTACTTC. Translating it yields CASSLTYEQYF.

The chain combines TRBV6-5 with TRBJ2-7, with a possible D match to TRBD2 (6 bases). This CDR3 is built from 15 residues. V was clipped by 2 bases and J by 6 bases, with 17 bases between them. Looked up from germline, CDR1 is MNHEY and CDR2 is SVGAGI. CDR3 residues: CASSYGASVDLEQYF. As DNA, the CDR3 is TGTGCCAGCAGTTACGGGGCTAGCGTGGATCTCGAGCAGTACTTC.

This sequence joins TRBV28 and TRBJ1-2, with TRBD1 matching 7 bases. Per germline, CDR1 MDHEN and CDR2 SYDVKM. V was clipped by 6 bases and J by 4 bases; unmatched bases: 5. The CDR3 has 13 amino acids. DNA for the CDR3: TGTGCCAGCAGCACTACAGGGGTCTATGGCTACACCTTC. It translates to CASSTTGVYGYTF.

This clone appeared once. The rearrangement links TRBV6-4 to TRBJ1-1; no reliable D call. This CDR3 has 13 amino acids. Trimming shortened V by 4 bases and J by 4 bases, and 10 bases separated the two germline ends. Germline V gives CDR1 MRHNA, CDR2 SNTAGT. CDR3 sequence (DNA): TGTGCCAGCAGTGTAAAGGAGGGCACTGAAGCTTTCTTT. Translation gives CASSVKEGTEAFF.

This clone was seen a handful of times. The J gene is TRBJ1-1, the V gene TRBV6-1; 8 positions agree with TRBD1. This CDR3 has 15 residues. V lost 3 bases, J lost 5 bases, and 8 bases stayed unmatched. The germline V gene encodes CDR1 MNHNS and CDR2 SASEGT. This CDR3 is CASSEPGQGRTEAFF. The CDR3 DNA is TGTGCCAGCAGTGAGCCAGGACAGGGAAGGACTGAAGCTTTCTTT.

V usage is TRBV6-5 and J usage is TRBJ2-3, with D possibly being TRBD2 (5 bases). There are 13 residues in the CDR3. Germline V gene sequence: CDR1 MNHEY, CDR2 SVGAGI. The CDR3 DNA sequence: TGTGAACGAATGGTGGAGGGCACAGATACGCAGTATTTT. Its translation: CERMVEGTDTQYF.

This clone was detected once. The chain carries TRBV29-1 and TRBJ2-5; the match to TRBD2 covers 13 bases. The DNA end favors TRBJ2-7, so the J call may be wrong. From germline, CDR1 is SQVTM and CDR2 ANQGSEA. The CDR3 is 16 residues long. CDR3 loop: CSVDAPGTSGAYEQYF. Written as DNA, the CDR3 is TGCAGCGTTGACGCCCCGGGGACTAGCGGGGCCTACGAGCAGTACTTC.

The chain joins TRBV6-5 to TRBJ2-7; 9 bases are shared with TRBD1. The CDR3 sequence is 15 residues long. Germline CDR1 and CDR2: MNHEY and SVGAGI. V dropped 6 bases and J dropped 5; count of bases not matched to a gene: 11. Written as DNA, the CDR3 is TGTGCCAGCAGCCTAACAGGGGGCGCTGTGGACGAGCAGTACTTC. It translates to CASSLTGGAVDEQYF.

This clone was recorded a few times. This chain uses TRBV7-2 with TRBJ2-5; TRBD1 matches at 7 bases. Trimming took 4 bases from V and 1 from J; bases not matched to a gene: 0. The CDR3 consists of 13 residues. Germline CDR1 SGHTA, CDR2 FQGNSA. DNA for the CDR3: TGTGCCAGCAGCTGGGACAGCCAAGAGACCCAGTACTTC. Protein: CASSWDSQETQYF.

The genes are TRBV4-2 and TRBJ2-6, with 7 bases that match TRBD1. In germline, CDR1 is LGHNA, CDR2 YNFKEQ. The CDR3 contains 15 residues. V dropped 4 bases and J dropped 2; count of bases not matched to a gene: 2. This CDR3 is CASSPQGAGANVLTF. The CDR3 coding sequence is TGTGCCAGCAGCCCTCAGGGGGCTGGGGCCAACGTCCTGACTTTC.

J is TRBJ1-1 and V is TRBV13, with D perhaps TRBD1 (6 bases). This CDR3 spans 16 amino acids. In germline, CDR1 is PRHDT, CDR2 FYEKMQ (reference sequence). Trimming took 7 bases from V and 0 from J, leaving 18 bases between them. The CDR3 reads CASTSGGGVMNTEAFF. Here the CDR3 DNA reads TGTGCCAGCACCTCGGGGGGGGGCGTCATGAACACTGAAGCTTTCTTT. Together with reference TRBV13 and TRBJ1-1, the CDR3 gives the full variable domain: AAGVIQSPRHLIKEKRETATLKCYPIPRHDTVYWYQQGPGQDPQFLISFYEKMQSDKGSIPDRFSAQQFSDYHSELNMSSLELGDSALYFCASTSGGGVMNTEAFFGQGTRLTVV.

The chain combines TRBV11-2 with TRBJ2-7, with D hard to call. The CDR3 is 12 residues long. Germline loops: CDR1 SGHAT, CDR2 FQNNGV. Trimming pared 3 bases from V and 3 bases from J, leaving 6 bases between. As DNA, the CDR3 is TGTGCCAGCAGCTTGGGGAACTACGAGCAGTACTTC. The encoded protein is CASSLGNYEQYF. Complete variable domain (other parts from reference TRBV11-2 and TRBJ2-7): EAGVAQSPRYKIIEKRQSVAFWCNPISGHATLYWYQQILGQGPKLLIQFQNNGVVDDSQLPKDRFSAERLKGVDSTLKIQPAKLEDSAVYLCASSLGNYEQYFGPGTRLTVT.

This clone was counted only a few times. The gene calls are TRBV11-1 and TRBJ1-4; D gene unclear. V was pared by 3 bases and J by 8 bases, with 16 bases between. This CDR3 has 15 residues. Germline CDR1 and CDR2: SGHAT and FQDESV (reference sequence). The CDR3 loop reads CASSFKAGREEKLFF. The CDR3 DNA follows: TGTGCCAGCAGCTTTAAGGCAGGACGGGAGGAAAAACTGTTTTTT.

V usage is TRBV7-3 and J usage is TRBJ2-7; TRBD2 might be the D (5 bases). CDR3 length: 13 residues. CDR1 and CDR2 (germline): SGHTA, FQGTGA. Trimming removed 5 bases at V and 3 bases at J, with 11 bases between. CDR3 sequence: CASSPDGVYEQYF. The CDR3 region has the DNA TGTGCCAGCAGCCCCGACGGGGTCTACGAGCAGTACTTC.

A single count supports this clone. The V call is TRBV9, the J call TRBJ2-5; D might be TRBD2 (7 bases). CDR1 and CDR2 from the germline V gene are SGDLS and YYNGEE. The CDR3 spans 15 residues. V shed 0 bases and J shed 3 bases, with 12 bases lying between them. DNA of the CDR3: TGTGCCAGCAGCGTAGCGGGGGGCAGGGAAGAGACCCAGTACTTC. Translated: CASSVAGGREETQYF.

This chain links TRBV19 with TRBJ1-5; TRBD1 might be the D (6 bases). Trimming removed 6 bases from V and 0 bases from J, with 15 bases in between. Germline lookup yields CDR1 LNHDA and CDR2 SQIVND (reference sequence). This CDR3 has 16 amino acids. The CDR3 here is CASSRATGNSNQPQHF. DNA of the CDR3: TGTGCCAGTAGCCGAGCCACAGGGAATAGCAATCAGCCCCAGCATTTT.

The gene calls are TRBV7-2 and TRBJ2-1; D not resolved. The CDR3 has 15 amino acids. V lost 0 bases, J lost 1 base, and 7 bases lay in between. Germline CDR1 SGHTA, CDR2 FQGNSA. The CDR3 protein is CASSLAGVSYNEQFF. The CDR3 DNA reads as TGTGCCAGCAGCTTAGCTGGGGTATCCTACAATGAGCAGTTCTTC.

A single count supports this clone. The rearrangement links TRBV2 to TRBJ2-7; 8 bases line up with TRBD2. Germline assignment: CDR1 SNHLY and CDR2 FYNNEI. CDR3 length: 13 amino acids. V shed 6 bases, J shed 4 bases, and the junction held 5 bases outside the gene matches. In DNA form, the CDR3 reads TGTGCCAGCAGAGCCGGGGGGGATTACGAGCAGTACTTC. Translated: CASRAGGDYEQYF.

The J gene is TRBJ2-1, the V gene TRBV7-2; possible D gene TRBD2, 6 bases. There are 13 residues in the CDR3. Trimming took off 5 bases at V and 9 bases at J, with 14 bases between the two ends. Germline CDR1 is SGHTA and CDR2 is FQGNSA. In DNA, the CDR3 is TGTGCCAGCAGCCAGGGACTCCGGGGTGAGCAGTTCTTC. This sequence encodes CASSQGLRGEQFF.

The chain employs TRBV6-4 and TRBJ2-3; D gene unclear. CDR1 is MRHNA and CDR2 is SNTAGT in the germline V gene. The CDR3 extends over 15 amino acids. V was pared by 6 bases and J by 2 bases, with 15 bases between. Here the CDR3 reads CASSGSPRTTDTQYF. The CDR3 DNA follows: TGTGCCAGCAGCGGGTCCCCCAGGACCACAGATACGCAGTATTTT.

The count of this clone is one. The rearrangement links TRBV7-9 to TRBJ1-2; D is undetermined. The V end was cut by 5 bases, the J end by 7 bases, with 14 bases between. The length of the CDR3 is 13 residues. The germline gives CDR1 SEHNR, CDR2 FQNEAQ (reference sequence). The CDR3 region has the DNA TGTGCCAGCAGCGAGCCGGGAGGGTCTGGCTACACCTTC. Translation: CASSEPGGSGYTF.

The chain employs TRBV30 and TRBJ2-5; no firm D call. Germline CDR1 and CDR2: GTSNPN and SVGIG (reference sequence). With 3 bases removed from V and 0 bases from J, the gap between germline ends came to 5 bases. The CDR3 spans 12 residues. The DNA for the CDR3 is TGTGCCTGGAGCGTAAACCAAGAGACCCAGTACTTC. This codes for CAWSVNQETQYF.

The chain couples TRBV5-6 to TRBJ2-1; D is ambiguous. Germline CDR1 SGHDT, CDR2 YYEEEE. The V gene lost 2 bases and the J gene lost 8 bases, with 11 bases spanning the gap. This CDR3 is built from 13 residues. This chain's CDR3 is CASSFFVGYEQFF. The CDR3 coding sequence is TGTGCCAGCAGCTTTTTCGTGGGCTATGAGCAGTTCTTC.

The chain recombines TRBV6-4 with TRBJ1-4; 7 nucleotides line up with TRBD1. Germline CDR1 is MRHNA and CDR2 is SNTAGT. The CDR3 consists of 18 residues. Trimming took 3 bases from V and 10 from J; bases not matched to a gene: 20. Here the CDR3 reads CASSEGTAFVGMGGKLFF. CDR3 nucleotides: TGTGCCAGCAGTGAAGGGACAGCGTTTGTAGGCATGGGCGGAAAACTGTTTTTT.

There are a few counts of this clone. The V gene is TRBV7-2, the J gene TRBJ1-2, with D perhaps matching TRBD1 (5 bases). Germline V lookup: CDR1 SGHTA, CDR2 FQGNSA. The CDR3 totals 13 residues. With 3 bases removed from V and 8 bases from J, the gap between germline ends came to 13 bases. CDR3 sequence (DNA): TGTGCCAGCAGCTTCGGCAGGGTAGGGGGCTACACCTTC. Amino acids: CASSFGRVGGYTF. Using reference TRBV7-2 and TRBJ1-2 for the parts outside the CDR3, the full variable domain is GAGVSQSPSNKVTEKGKDVELRCDPISGHTALYWYRQSLGQGLEFLIYFQGNSAPDKSGLPSDRFSAERTGGSVSTLTIQRTQQEDSAVYLCASSFGRVGGYTFGSGTRLTVV.

The chain links TRBV6-5 to TRBJ2-2; perhaps TRBD2 as D (6 bases). Trimming removed 7 bases from V and 6 bases from J, with 15 bases in between. Germline CDR1 reads MNHEY; CDR2 reads SVGAGI. The CDR3 extends over 14 amino acids. CDR3 nucleotides: TGTGCCAGCATAGGGCGGGGCCGTCCCGGGGAGCTGTTTTTT. Its translation is CASIGRGRPGELFF.

J is TRBJ2-2 and V is TRBV5-1; 7 nucleotides line up with TRBD1. The CDR3 loop spans 15 amino acids. V was pared by 4 bases and J by 4 bases, with 7 bases of the junction left unmatched. The V gene's germline CDR1 is SGHRS and CDR2 YFSETQ. The CDR3 DNA is TGCGCCAGCAGCACCGACCCAGGGGGCACCGGGGAGCTGTTTTTT. It yields the protein CASSTDPGGTGELFF.